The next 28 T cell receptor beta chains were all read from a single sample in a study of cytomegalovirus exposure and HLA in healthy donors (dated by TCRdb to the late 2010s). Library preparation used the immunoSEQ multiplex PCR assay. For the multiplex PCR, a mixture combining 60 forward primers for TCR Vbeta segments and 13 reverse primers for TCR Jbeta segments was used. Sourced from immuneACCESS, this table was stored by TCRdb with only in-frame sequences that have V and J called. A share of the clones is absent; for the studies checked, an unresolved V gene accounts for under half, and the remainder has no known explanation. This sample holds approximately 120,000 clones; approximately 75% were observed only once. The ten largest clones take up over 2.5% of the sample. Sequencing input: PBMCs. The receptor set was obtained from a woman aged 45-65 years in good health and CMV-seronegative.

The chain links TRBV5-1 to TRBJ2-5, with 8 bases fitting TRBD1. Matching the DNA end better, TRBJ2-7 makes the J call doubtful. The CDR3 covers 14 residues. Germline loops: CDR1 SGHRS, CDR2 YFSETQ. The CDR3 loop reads CASSLAGTGYEQYF. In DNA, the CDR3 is TGCGCCAGCAGCTTGGCCGGGACAGGCTACGAGCAGTACTTC.

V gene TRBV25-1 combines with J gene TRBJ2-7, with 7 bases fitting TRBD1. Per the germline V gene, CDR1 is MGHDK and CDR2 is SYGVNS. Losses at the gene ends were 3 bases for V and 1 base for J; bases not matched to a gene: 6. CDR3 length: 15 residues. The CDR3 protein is CASSDSGTASYEQYF. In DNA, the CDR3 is TGTGCCAGCAGTGATTCCGGGACAGCGTCCTACGAGCAGTACTTC.

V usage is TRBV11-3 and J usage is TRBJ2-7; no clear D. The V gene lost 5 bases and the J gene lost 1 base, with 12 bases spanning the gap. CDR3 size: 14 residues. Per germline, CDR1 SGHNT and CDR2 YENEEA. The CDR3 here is CASSRGEESYEQYF. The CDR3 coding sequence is TGTGCCAGCAGCCGTGGAGAGGAGTCCTACGAGCAGTACTTC.

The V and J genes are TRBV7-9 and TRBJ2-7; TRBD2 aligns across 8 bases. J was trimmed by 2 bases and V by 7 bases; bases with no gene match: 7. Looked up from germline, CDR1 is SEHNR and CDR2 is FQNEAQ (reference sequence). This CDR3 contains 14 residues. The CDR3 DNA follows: TGTGCCAGCACCTTGAGCGGGAGCCCCTACGAGCAGTACTTC. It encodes CASTLSGSPYEQYF. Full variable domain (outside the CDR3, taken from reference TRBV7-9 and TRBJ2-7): DTGVSQNPRHKITKRGQNVTFRCDPISEHNRLYWYRQTLGQGPEFLTYFQNEAQLEKSRLLSDRFSAERPKGSFSTLEIQRTEQGDSAMYLCASTLSGSPYEQYFGPGTRLTVT.

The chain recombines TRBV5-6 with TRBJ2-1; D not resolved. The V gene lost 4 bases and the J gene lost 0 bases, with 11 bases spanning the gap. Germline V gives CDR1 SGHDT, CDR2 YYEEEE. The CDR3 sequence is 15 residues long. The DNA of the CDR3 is TGTGCCAGCAGCCCTTCTACGGGCTCCTACAATGAGCAGTTCTTC. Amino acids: CASSPSTGSYNEQFF.

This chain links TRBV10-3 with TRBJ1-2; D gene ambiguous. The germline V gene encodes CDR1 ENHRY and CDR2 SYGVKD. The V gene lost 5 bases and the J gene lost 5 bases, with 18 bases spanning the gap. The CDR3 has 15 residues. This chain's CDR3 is CAISSGSQNDYGYTF. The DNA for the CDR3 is TGTGCCATCAGTTCCGGGTCCCAAAATGATTATGGCTACACCTTC.

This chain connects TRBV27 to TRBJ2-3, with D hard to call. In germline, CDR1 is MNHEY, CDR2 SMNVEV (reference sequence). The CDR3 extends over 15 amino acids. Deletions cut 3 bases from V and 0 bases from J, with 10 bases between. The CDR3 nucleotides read TGTGCCAGCAGTTTGATGAGCGCCAGCACAGATACGCAGTATTTT. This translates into CASSLMSASTDTQYF.

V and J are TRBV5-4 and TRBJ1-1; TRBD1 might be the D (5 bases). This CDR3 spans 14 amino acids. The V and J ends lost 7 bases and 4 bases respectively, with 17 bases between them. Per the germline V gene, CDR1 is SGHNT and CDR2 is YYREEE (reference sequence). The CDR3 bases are TGTGCCAGCTCTTCAGGGAACGGCGGCACTGAAGCTTTCTTT. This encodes CASSSGNGGTEAFF.

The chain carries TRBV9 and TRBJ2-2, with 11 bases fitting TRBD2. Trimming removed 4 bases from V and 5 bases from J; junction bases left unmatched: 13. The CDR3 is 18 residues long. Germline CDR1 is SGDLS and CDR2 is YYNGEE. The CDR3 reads CASSLEPSGRTRTGELFF. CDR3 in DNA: TGTGCCAGCAGCCTTGAGCCTAGCGGGAGGACGCGGACCGGGGAGCTGTTTTTT.

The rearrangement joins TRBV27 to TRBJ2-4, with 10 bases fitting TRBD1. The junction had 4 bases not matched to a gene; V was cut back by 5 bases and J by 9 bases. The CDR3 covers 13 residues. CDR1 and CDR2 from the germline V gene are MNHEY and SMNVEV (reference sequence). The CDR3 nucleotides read TGTGCCAGCAGTCCCGGGACAGGGGTCATTCAGTACTTC. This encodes CASSPGTGVIQYF.

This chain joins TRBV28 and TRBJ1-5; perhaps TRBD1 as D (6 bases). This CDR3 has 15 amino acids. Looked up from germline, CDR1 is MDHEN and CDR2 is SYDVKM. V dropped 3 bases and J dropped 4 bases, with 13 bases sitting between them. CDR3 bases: TGTGCCAGCAGTTTCCGGGGGGCTGGTAATCAGCCCCAGCATTTT. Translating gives CASSFRGAGNQPQHF.

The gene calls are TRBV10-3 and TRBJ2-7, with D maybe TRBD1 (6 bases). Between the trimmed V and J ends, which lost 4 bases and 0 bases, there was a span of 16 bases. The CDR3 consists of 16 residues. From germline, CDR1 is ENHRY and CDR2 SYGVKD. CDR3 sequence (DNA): TGTGCCATCAGTGGAGTACGGGACACCAGCTCCTACGAGCAGTACTTC. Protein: CAISGVRDTSSYEQYF.

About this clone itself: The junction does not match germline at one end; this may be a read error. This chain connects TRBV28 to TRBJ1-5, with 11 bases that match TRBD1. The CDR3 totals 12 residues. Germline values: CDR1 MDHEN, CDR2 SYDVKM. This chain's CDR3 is CASSLGGQGATF. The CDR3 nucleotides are TGTGCCAGCAGTTTAGGAGGACAGGGGGCTACATTT.

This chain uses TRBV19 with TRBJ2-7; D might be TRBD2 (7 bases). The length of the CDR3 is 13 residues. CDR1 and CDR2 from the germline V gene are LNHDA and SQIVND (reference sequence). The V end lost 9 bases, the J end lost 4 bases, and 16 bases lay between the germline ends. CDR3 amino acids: CASGPGGGYEQYF. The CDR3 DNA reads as TGTGCCAGCGGCCCGGGGGGCGGTTACGAGCAGTACTTC.

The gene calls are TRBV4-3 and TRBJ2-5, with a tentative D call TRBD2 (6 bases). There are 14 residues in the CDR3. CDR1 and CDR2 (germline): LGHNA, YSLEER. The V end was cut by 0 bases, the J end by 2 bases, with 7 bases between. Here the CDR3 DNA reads TGCGCCAGCAGCCAAGAGGGACTTCAAGAGACCCAGTACTTC. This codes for CASSQEGLQETQYF.

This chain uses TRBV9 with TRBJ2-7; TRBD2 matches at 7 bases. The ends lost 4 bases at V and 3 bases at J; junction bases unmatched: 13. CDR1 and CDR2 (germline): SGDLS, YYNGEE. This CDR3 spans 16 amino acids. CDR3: CASSTGVGLADYEQYF. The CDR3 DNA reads TGTGCCAGCAGCACCGGAGTGGGCCTAGCGGACTACGAGCAGTACTTC.

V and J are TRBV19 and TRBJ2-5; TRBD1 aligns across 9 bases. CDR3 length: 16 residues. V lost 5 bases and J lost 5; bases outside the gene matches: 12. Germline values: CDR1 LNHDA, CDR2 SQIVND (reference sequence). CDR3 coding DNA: TGTGCCAGTAGTGCGAGGGACAGGGTCACTGGGGAGACCCAGTACTTC. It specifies CASSARDRVTGETQYF. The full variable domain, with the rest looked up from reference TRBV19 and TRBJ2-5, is DGGITQSPKYLFRKEGQNVTLSCEQNLNHDAMYWYRQDPGQGLRLIYYSQIVNDFQKGDIAEGYSVSREKKESFPLTVTSAQKNPTAFYLCASSARDRVTGETQYFGPGTRLLVL.

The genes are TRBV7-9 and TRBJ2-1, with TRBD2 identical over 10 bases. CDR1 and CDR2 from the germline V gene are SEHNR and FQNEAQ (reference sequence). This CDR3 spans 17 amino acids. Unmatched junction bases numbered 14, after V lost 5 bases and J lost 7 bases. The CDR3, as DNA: TGTGCCAGCAGCCCCCCTTTCCTAGCGGGAGTGTTGAATGAGCAGTTCTTC. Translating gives CASSPPFLAGVLNEQFF.

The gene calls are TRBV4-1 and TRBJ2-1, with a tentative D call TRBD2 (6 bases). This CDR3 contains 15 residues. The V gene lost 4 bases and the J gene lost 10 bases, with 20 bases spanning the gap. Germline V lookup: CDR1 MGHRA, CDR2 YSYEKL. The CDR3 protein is CASSPVRTGLQEQFF. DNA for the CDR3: TGCGCCAGCAGCCCAGTACGAACAGGACTACAAGAGCAGTTCTTC.

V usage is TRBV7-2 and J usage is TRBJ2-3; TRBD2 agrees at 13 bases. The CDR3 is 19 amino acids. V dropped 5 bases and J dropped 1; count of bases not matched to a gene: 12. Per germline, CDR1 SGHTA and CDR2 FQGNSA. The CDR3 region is CASSATGTSGTFRTDTQYF. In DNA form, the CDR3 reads TGTGCCAGCAGCGCTACCGGGACTAGCGGGACTTTCCGCACAGATACGCAGTATTTT.

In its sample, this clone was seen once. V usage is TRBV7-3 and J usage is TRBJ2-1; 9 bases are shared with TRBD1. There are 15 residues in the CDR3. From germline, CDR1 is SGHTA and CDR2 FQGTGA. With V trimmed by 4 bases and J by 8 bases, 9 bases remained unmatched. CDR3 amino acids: CASSSGQGPWDEQFF. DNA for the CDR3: TGTGCCAGCAGCTCGGGACAGGGTCCTTGGGATGAGCAGTTCTTC.

The CDR3 spells CASRPTSGRGTGELFF. The CDR3 region has the DNA TGCGCCAGCAGACCGACTAGCGGGAGGGGCACCGGGGAGCTGTTTTTT. The rearrangement joins TRBV4-1 to TRBJ2-2, with 14 positions matching TRBD2. CDR1 and CDR2 from the germline V gene are MGHRA and YSYEKL. With 6 bases clipped from V and 4 bases from J, the junction kept 4 bases outside the gene matches. The CDR3 runs 16 residues.

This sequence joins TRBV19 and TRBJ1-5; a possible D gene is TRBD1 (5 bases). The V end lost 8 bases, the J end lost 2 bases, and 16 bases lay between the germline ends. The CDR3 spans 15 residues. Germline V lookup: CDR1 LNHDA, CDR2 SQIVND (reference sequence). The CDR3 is CASEESGLGNQPQHF. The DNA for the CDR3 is TGTGCCAGTGAGGAATCAGGGTTGGGCAATCAGCCCCAGCATTTT.

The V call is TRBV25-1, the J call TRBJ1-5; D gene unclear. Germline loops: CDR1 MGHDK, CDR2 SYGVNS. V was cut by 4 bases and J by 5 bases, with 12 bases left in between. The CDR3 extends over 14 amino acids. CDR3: CASSGPRPDQPQHF. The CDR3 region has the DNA TGTGCCAGCAGTGGGCCCAGGCCCGATCAGCCCCAGCATTTT.

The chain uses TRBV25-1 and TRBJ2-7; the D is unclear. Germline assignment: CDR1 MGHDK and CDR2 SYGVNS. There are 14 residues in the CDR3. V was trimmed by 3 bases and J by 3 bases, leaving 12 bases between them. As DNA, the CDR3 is TGTGCCAGCAGTGATTCTCGAACCAGCTACGAGCAGTACTTC. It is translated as CASSDSRTSYEQYF.

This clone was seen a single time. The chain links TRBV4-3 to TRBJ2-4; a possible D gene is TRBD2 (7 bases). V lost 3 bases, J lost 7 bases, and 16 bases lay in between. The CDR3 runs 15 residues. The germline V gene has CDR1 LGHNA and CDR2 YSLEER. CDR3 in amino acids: CASSHGGGPGNIQYF. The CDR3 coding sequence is TGCGCCAGCAGCCATGGGGGGGGGCCTGGGAACATTCAGTACTTC.

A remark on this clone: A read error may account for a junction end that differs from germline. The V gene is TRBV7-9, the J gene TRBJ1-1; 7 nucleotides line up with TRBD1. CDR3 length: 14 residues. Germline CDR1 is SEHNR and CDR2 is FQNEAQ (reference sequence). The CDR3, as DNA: TGTTCCAGCAGCTTAGTTCGACAGGGCGCTGAAGCTTTCTTT. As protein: CSSSLVRQGAEAFF.

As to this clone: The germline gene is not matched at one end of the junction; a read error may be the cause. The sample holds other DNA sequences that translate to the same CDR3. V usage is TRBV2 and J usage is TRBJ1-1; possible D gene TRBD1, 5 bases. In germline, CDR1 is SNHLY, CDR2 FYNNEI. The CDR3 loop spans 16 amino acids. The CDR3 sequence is CASSEEPGLGATEAFF. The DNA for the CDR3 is TGTGCCAGCAGTGAAGAGCCAGGGTTAGGTGCCACTGAGGCTTTCTTT.